The 26 T cell receptor beta chains listed next were all sequenced from one sample in a study of blood T cell repertoires in COVID-19. Only in-frame clones appear in the TCRdb table, and some are missing; sequencing was by immunoSEQ multiplex PCR. Here the sample spans 95,000 to 150,000 clones, 85% being singletons. Sequenced input: peripheral blood. The receptors shown here come from a man at least 80 years old with acute or convalescent COVID-19.

Details on this clone: At one of its ends the junction is not consistent with the germline gene, which may arise from a read error. This rearrangement joins TRBV18 to TRBJ2-2; TRBD1 might be the D (6 bases). CDR3 size: 14 residues. Germline CDR1 reads KGHSH; CDR2 reads LQKENI. As DNA, the CDR3 is TGTGCCAGCTCTCCCGGACAGTTTGCCGGTGAGCTGTTTTTT. Translating it yields CASSPGQFAGELFF.

The chain uses TRBV29-1 and TRBJ2-1, with 11 bases fitting TRBD1. Germline CDR1 reads SQVTM; CDR2 reads ANQGSEA. This CDR3 spans 15 amino acids. With 7 bases clipped from V and 6 bases from J, the junction kept 11 bases outside the gene matches. In DNA, the CDR3 is TGCAGCGCGCCGACGGGACAGGGGGATCCCAATGAGCAGTTCTTC. Translating it yields CSAPTGQGDPNEQFF.

The chain links TRBV5-4 to TRBJ2-1, with 8 bases fitting TRBD1. This CDR3 comprises 15 residues. Germline V gene data show CDR1 as SGHNT and CDR2 as YYREEE (reference sequence). V shed 1 base, J shed 6 bases, and the junction held 6 bases outside the gene matches. The CDR3 DNA reads as TGTGCCAGCAGCTTGAAGGACAGGGCCATCAATGAGCAGTTCTTC. As protein: CASSLKDRAINEQFF.

The chain is built from TRBV7-3 and TRBJ1-1, with TRBD1 identical over 7 bases. The CDR3 runs to 13 residues. Per germline, CDR1 SGHTA and CDR2 FQGTGA. The V and J ends lost 5 bases and 11 bases, in that order; junction bases with no gene match: 11. CDR3 protein: CASSPYPSTGAFF. The CDR3 region has the DNA TGTGCCAGCAGCCCCTACCCTTCGACAGGGGCTTTCTTT.

The chain carries TRBV7-8 and TRBJ2-7; unclear D gene. From germline, CDR1 is SGHVS and CDR2 FQNEAQ. V was pared by 7 bases and J by 3 bases, with 7 bases between. The CDR3 is 11 residues long. The CDR3 sequence: CASTTYYEQYF. Written as DNA, the CDR3 is TGTGCCAGCACTACCTACTACGAGCAGTACTTC.

The chain couples TRBV5-8 to TRBJ1-1; 11 nucleotides line up with TRBD1. Looked up from germline, CDR1 is SGHTS and CDR2 is YDEGEE. The CDR3 contains 15 residues. Unmatched junction bases numbered 6, after V lost 3 bases and J lost 5 bases. The DNA of the CDR3 is TGTGCCAGCAGCTCCGGACAGGGGGCTATGACTGAAGCTTTCTTT. It codes for CASSSGQGAMTEAFF.

The rearrangement links TRBV5-1 to TRBJ2-5, with 9 bases that match TRBD2. V shed 8 bases and J 5 bases; nucleotides not matched to a gene: 13. Germline assignment: CDR1 SGHRS and CDR2 YFSETQ. The CDR3 sequence is 15 residues long. CDR3 nucleotide sequence: TGCGCCAGTGACTCGGGGAGCGGGGGGTCGGAGACCCAGTACTTC. Residues: CASDSGSGGSETQYF.

This sequence joins TRBV9 and TRBJ1-5; 7 bases agree with TRBD1. The V and J ends lost 0 bases and 6 bases, in that order; junction bases with no gene match: 9. Germline values: CDR1 SGDLS, CDR2 YYNGEE. This CDR3 has 16 amino acids. This CDR3 reads CASSVALQGRPQPQHF. The CDR3 nucleotides are TGTGCCAGCAGCGTAGCTCTACAGGGGCGGCCTCAGCCCCAGCATTTT.

The chain uses TRBV29-1 and TRBJ1-1; 8 bases fit TRBD1. Trimming at V came to 6 bases and at J to 5 bases, leaving 5 bases not matched to a gene. The CDR3 runs to 12 residues. Germline V lookup: CDR1 SQVTM, CDR2 ANQGSEA. The CDR3 sequence is CSVDRDRTEAFF. The CDR3 region has the DNA TGCAGCGTGGACAGGGACCGGACTGAAGCTTTCTTT.

The J gene is TRBJ1-4, the V gene TRBV9; no firm D call. V was cut by 4 bases and J by 4 bases, with 8 bases left in between. Germline loops: CDR1 SGDLS, CDR2 YYNGEE. CDR3 length equals 13 residues. The CDR3 here is CASSRTYNEKLFF. The DNA for the CDR3 is TGTGCCAGCAGCAGGACTTATAATGAAAAACTGTTTTTT.

The chain is built from TRBV4-3 and TRBJ1-5; weak D call: TRBD1 (6 bases). With 1 base removed from V and 4 bases from J, the gap between germline ends came to 11 bases. CDR1 is LGHNA and CDR2 is YSLEER in the germline V gene. The CDR3 is made up of 15 amino acids. The CDR3 bases are TGCGCCAGCAGCCAAGGGCGGACAGTGAATCAGCCCCAGCATTTT. It codes for CASSQGRTVNQPQHF.

The V gene is TRBV30, the J gene TRBJ2-1; D may be TRBD1 (5 bases). The germline V and J ends were trimmed by 0 bases and 10 bases, with 10 bases remaining between them. CDR1 GTSNPN and CDR2 SVGIG come from the germline V gene (reference sequence). The CDR3 covers 12 residues. This CDR3 is CAWSVSPGEQFF. In nucleotides, the CDR3 is TGTGCCTGGAGTGTATCTCCAGGGGAGCAGTTCTTC.

The chain carries TRBV7-9 and TRBJ1-4; D is ambiguous. V lost 3 bases and J lost 2, with 10 bases in between. The CDR3 spans 15 residues. Germline values: CDR1 SEHNR, CDR2 FQNEAQ (reference sequence). CDR3 DNA sequence: TGTGCCAGCAGCTTTTCCCAGGTTACTAATGAAAAACTGTTTTTT. Translating it yields CASSFSQVTNEKLFF. Looking up the rest from reference TRBV7-9 and TRBJ1-4 gives the full variable domain: DTGVSQNPRHKITKRGQNVTFRCDPISEHNRLYWYRQTLGQGPEFLTYFQNEAQLEKSRLLSDRFSAERPKGSFSTLEIQRTEQGDSAMYLCASSFSQVTNEKLFFGSGTQLSVL.

This sequence joins TRBV29-1 and TRBJ1-1; D is undetermined. Trimming took 4 bases from V and 2 from J, leaving 14 bases between them. CDR3 length: 14 residues. The V gene's germline CDR1 is SQVTM and CDR2 ANQGSEA. The CDR3 nucleotides read TGCAGCGTTGTTATCTTTACAGCAAACACTGAAGCTTTCTTT. Its translation is CSVVIFTANTEAFF.

This chain links TRBV11-2 with TRBJ2-7; 10 bases match TRBD2. Germline loops: CDR1 SGHAT, CDR2 FQNNGV. Trimming removed 5 bases from V and 0 bases from J; junction bases left unmatched: 7. The CDR3 runs to 16 residues. The DNA of the CDR3 is TGTGCCAGCAGCCCCTTCGGACTAGCGGCCTCCTACGAGCAGTACTTC. This codes for CASSPFGLAASYEQYF.

The chain recombines TRBV6-5 with TRBJ2-7; possible D gene TRBD2, 6 bases. The CDR3 loop spans 14 amino acids. Trimming removed 2 bases from V and 3 bases from J, with 11 bases in between. CDR1 is MNHEY and CDR2 is SVGAGI in the germline V gene. DNA for the CDR3: TGTGCCAGCAGTTACAGGCGCGGGGACTACGAGCAGTACTTC. Its translation: CASSYRRGDYEQYF.

V usage is TRBV7-9 and J usage is TRBJ1-1; D gene unclear. The CDR3 is 12 amino acids. Trimming removed 11 bases from V and 6 bases from J, with 16 bases in between. Germline lookup yields CDR1 SEHNR and CDR2 FQNEAQ (reference sequence). The CDR3 DNA reads TGTGCCTCCGAGGCGGGTGGGGCTGAAGCTTTCTTT. It translates to CASEAGGAEAFF.

This clone was found once. The chain is built from TRBV27 and TRBJ1-5; D perhaps matches TRBD1 (6 bases). Germline V gene sequence: CDR1 MNHEY, CDR2 SMNVEV (reference sequence). The CDR3 sequence is 18 residues long. V shed 3 bases and J shed 0 bases, with 18 bases lying between them. The CDR3 nucleotides are TGTGCCAGCAGTTTTGTGTCACAGGGAGCAAATAGCAATCAGCCCCAGCATTTT. It yields the protein CASSFVSQGANSNQPQHF.

This sequence joins TRBV29-1 and TRBJ2-7, with 11 bases identical to TRBD2. CDR1 and CDR2 (germline): SQVTM, ANQGSEA. The CDR3 loop spans 13 amino acids. V dropped 2 bases and J dropped 6; count of bases not matched to a gene: 3. Written as DNA, the CDR3 is TGCAGCGTTGAACTGCTAGCGGGAGGCGAGCAGTACTTC. It specifies CSVELLAGGEQYF.

This CDR3 reads CASSYSADTYEQYF. CDR3 nucleotides: TGTGCCAGCAGTTACTCGGCAGATACCTACGAGCAGTACTTC. The chain employs TRBV6-5 and TRBJ2-7; D uncertain. The CDR3 covers 14 residues. Germline V gene lookup returns CDR1 MNHEY and CDR2 SVGAGI. V lost 0 bases and J lost 2, with 8 bases in between.

The J gene is TRBJ2-7, the V gene TRBV18; 10 bases align to TRBD2. V shed 0 bases, J shed 5 bases, and the junction held 7 bases outside the gene matches. The germline V gene has CDR1 KGHSH and CDR2 LQKENI. The CDR3 extends over 16 amino acids. The CDR3 DNA sequence: TGTGCCAGCTCACCACCGGGACTAGCGTCGGAGGACGAGCAGTACTTC. Amino acids: CASSPPGLASEDEQYF.

The chain carries TRBV20-1 and TRBJ1-1; unclear D gene. V shed 6 bases and J shed 6 bases, with 5 bases lying between them. The germline CDR1 and CDR2 sequences are DFQATT and SNEGSKA (reference sequence). The CDR3 consists of 9 residues. CDR3 protein: CSARSEAFF. CDR3 in DNA: TGCAGTGCCCGTTCTGAAGCTTTCTTT.

For the CDR3, the DNA is TGCGCCAGCAGCCAAAATAGCGGGGGACCCCAAGAGACCCAGTACTTC. Translated, it gives CASSQNSGGPQETQYF. The V gene is TRBV5-1, the J gene TRBJ2-5; 9 bases are shared with TRBD2. Losses at the gene ends were 4 bases for V and 1 base for J; bases not matched to a gene: 8. The CDR3 runs to 16 residues. The germline gives CDR1 SGHRS, CDR2 YFSETQ.

This chain uses TRBV18 with TRBJ1-5; 9 bases agree with TRBD1. The CDR3 spans 16 residues. Germline values: CDR1 KGHSH, CDR2 LQKENI. Losses at the gene ends were 3 bases for V and 0 bases for J; bases not matched to a gene: 3. The CDR3: CASSPLGQGSNQPQHF. The CDR3 nucleotides are TGTGCCAGCTCACCCTTGGGACAGGGTAGCAATCAGCCCCAGCATTTT.

The genes are TRBV27 and TRBJ1-6; the D gene is possibly TRBD1 (6 bases). V lost 5 bases to trimming and J lost 8 bases, with 16 bases between them. The germline CDR1 and CDR2 sequences are MNHEY and SMNVEV (reference sequence). The CDR3 is 15 amino acids. The DNA for the CDR3 is TGTGCCAGCAGTCTGGACAGAGGGCCTTATTCACCCCTCCACTTT. Encoded protein: CASSLDRGPYSPLHF.

V is TRBV15 and J is TRBJ1-3; a possible D gene is TRBD1 (6 bases). V lost 8 bases, J lost 0 bases, and 17 bases lay in between. The CDR3 totals 16 residues. Germline V lookup: CDR1 LNHNV, CDR2 YYDKDF (reference sequence). CDR3 sequence: CATGTSSTLSGNTIYF. CDR3 bases: TGTGCCACCGGGACAAGCAGTACCCTCTCTGGAAACACCATATATTTT.